The 11 T cell receptor beta chains listed next were all sequenced from one sample in a study of T cells in Graves' hyperthyroidism and ophthalmopathy. What was amplified from RNA transcripts were TCR beta CDR3 regions. TCR CDR3 underwent first-round RT-PCR with the HTBI primer set. Each CDR3 protein gets one entry after TCRdb re-called the multiplex PCR reads with MiXCR. The repertoire holds about 360,000 distinct CDR3 sequences, with roughly an eighth as singletons. The specimen sequenced was blood. The receptors were gathered from a woman aged 18-29 years with Graves' hyperthyroidism.

As for this clonotype: Just one base apart from a much larger clone, this may be a read error. This chain connects TRBV19 to TRBJ1-3; D unresolved. The germline V gene has CDR1 LNHDA and CDR2 SQIVND (reference sequence). The V gene lost 10 bases and the J gene lost 0 bases, with 7 bases spanning the gap. The CDR3 runs to 12 residues. The CDR3 is CATRSSGNTIYF. CDR3 sequence (DNA): TGTGCCACTCGGAGCTCTGGAAACACCATATATTTT.

Concerning this clonotype itself: This may be a read error, as it is one base from a much larger clone. The chain joins TRBV15 to TRBJ2-1; 8 bases align to TRBD2. Germline assignment: CDR1 LNHNV and CDR2 YYDKDF (reference sequence). The length of the CDR3 is 14 residues. In nucleotides, the CDR3 is TGTGCCACCTCCAGCGGGAGAGGCTACGATGAGCAGTTCTTC. Translated: CATSSGRGYDEQFF.

This clonotype has a count of ten or more. V usage is TRBV24-1 and J usage is TRBJ1-2; the D is unclear. This CDR3 has 12 amino acids. V dropped 1 base and J dropped 8 bases, with 7 bases sitting between them. Germline lookup yields CDR1 KGHDR and CDR2 SFDVKD. The CDR3: CATSDFLNGYTF. The CDR3 nucleotides read TGTGCCACCAGTGATTTCCTAAACGGCTACACCTTC.

This clonotype was seen only a few times. The chain has TRBV20-1 and TRBJ1-5; 8 nucleotides align to TRBD1. Germline loops: CDR1 DFQATT, CDR2 SNEGSKA (reference sequence). This CDR3 region has 14 residues. Losses at the gene ends were 3 bases for V and 5 bases for J; bases not matched to a gene: 6. The CDR3 bases are TGCAGTGCTAGGGACAGGGTGGGAGATCAGCCCCAGCATTTT. It translates to CSARDRVGDQPQHF.

This clonotype showed up just a few times. The chain uses TRBV7-6 and TRBJ1-4, with TRBD1 as a possible D gene (5 bases). The germline gives CDR1 SGHVS, CDR2 FNYEAQ. V lost 5 bases, J lost 0 bases, and 13 bases lay in between. This CDR3 comprises 16 residues. In DNA, the CDR3 is TGTGCCAGCAGCCAGGGAAGTCAGGCAACTAATGAAAAACTGTTTTTT. It specifies CASSQGSQATNEKLFF.

This clonotype was counted many times. The rearrangement links TRBV7-9 to TRBJ2-7, with D possibly being TRBD1 (5 bases). Trimming stripped 4 bases from V and 0 bases from J, with 10 bases between. The CDR3 is 14 amino acids. Per germline, CDR1 SEHNR and CDR2 FQNEAQ (reference sequence). The CDR3 sequence: CASSSQTVSYEQYF. The CDR3 DNA is TGTGCCAGCAGCTCGCAGACAGTCTCCTACGAGCAGTACTTC.

This clonotype was counted ten times or more. The chain has TRBV7-9 and TRBJ1-1; tentatively, D is TRBD1 (5 bases). With 8 bases removed from V and 4 bases from J, the gap between germline ends came to 17 bases. Germline lookup yields CDR1 SEHNR and CDR2 FQNEAQ (reference sequence). The CDR3 sequence is 14 residues long. The CDR3 DNA is TGTGCCAGCCGTGCCGGGACGGACGCCACTGAAGCTTTCTTT. Its translation: CASRAGTDATEAFF.

This rearrangement joins TRBV2 to TRBJ1-2; D might be TRBD1 (5 bases). V lost 3 bases and J lost 3, with 8 bases in between. CDR3 length equals 13 residues. Germline V CDR1 and CDR2: SNHLY, FYNNEI. The CDR3 loop is CASSDGGHYGYTF. The CDR3 DNA sequence: TGTGCCAGCAGTGACGGGGGTCACTATGGCTACACCTTC.

This clonotype was counted a few times. V gene TRBV28 combines with J gene TRBJ1-5; D is unresolved. Deletions cut 3 bases from V and 10 bases from J, with 13 bases between. The CDR3 is 13 residues long. Germline CDR1 MDHEN, CDR2 SYDVKM. The CDR3 protein is CASSFGLGRPQHF. The DNA for the CDR3 is TGTGCCAGCAGTTTTGGTCTCGGACGTCCCCAGCATTTT.

This clonotype was observed a handful of times. The chain links TRBV15 to TRBJ1-5, with D perhaps TRBD1 (5 bases). V was trimmed by 9 bases and J by 0 bases, leaving 12 bases between them. The CDR3 covers 14 residues. The germline V gene has CDR1 LNHNV and CDR2 YYDKDF (reference sequence). This CDR3 is CATRGGYSNQPQHF. The CDR3 coding sequence is TGTGCCACTAGGGGCGGGTATAGCAATCAGCCCCAGCATTTT.

This clonotype has ten or more counts. The chain carries TRBV5-8 and TRBJ2-7; 13 nucleotides line up with TRBD2. Germline V gives CDR1 SGHTS, CDR2 YDEGEE. With V trimmed by 3 bases and J by 4 bases, 10 bases remained unmatched. CDR3 length: 17 residues. In DNA form, the CDR3 reads TGTGCCAGCAGCTCCGGGACTAGCGGGGCCGCCGTGTACGAGCAGTACTTC. This sequence encodes CASSSGTSGAAVYEQYF.